This passage covers 23 T cell receptor beta chains from one sample sequenced in a study of OX40 agonist ivuxolimab in advanced cancers. The method behind the library was the immunoSEQ multiplex PCR assay. Imported from immuneACCESS, the table was reduced by TCRdb to in-frame sequences with V and J called. These copies leave out some clones; in studies compared against another copy, an unresolved V gene accounts for under half, and the cause of the remainder is not known. In all, the sample holds tens of thousands of clones, and 82% of those were seen once. The ten largest clones take up 1.8% of the sample. The sample was CD4+ or CD8+ T cells sorted from blood, taken in a trial of the OX40 agonist ivuxolimab. Source of these receptors: an adult with an advanced solid tumor such as melanoma, head and neck, liver or kidney cancer.

The chain has TRBV5-1 and TRBJ2-7; 11 bases line up with TRBD1. Germline lookup yields CDR1 SGHRS and CDR2 YFSETQ. The CDR3 loop spans 14 amino acids. V lost 4 bases to trimming and J lost 6 bases; unmatched junction nucleotides: 6. The CDR3 DNA sequence: TGCGCCAGCAGCGGTACCGGGACAGGGGGCGAGCAGTACTTC. It specifies CASSGTGTGGEQYF. Full variable domain (outside the CDR3, taken from reference TRBV5-1 and TRBJ2-7): KAGVTQTPRYLIKTRGQQVTLSCSPISGHRSVSWYQQTPGQGLQFLFEYFSETQRNKGNFPGRFSGRQFSNSRSEMNVSTLELGDSALYLCASSGTGTGGEQYFGPGTRLTVT.

DNA of the CDR3: TGTGCCAGCAGCGGGGGCGGATTGGGTGAGCAGTTCTTC. Amino acids: CASSGGGLGEQFF. The chain carries TRBV9 and TRBJ2-1, with D perhaps TRBD1 (5 bases). The CDR3 has 13 amino acids. V lost 3 bases and J lost 9, with 13 bases in between. Germline V gene data show CDR1 as SGDLS and CDR2 as YYNGEE.

To note about this clone: The sample carries other DNA sequences with the same CDR3. This sequence joins TRBV5-1 and TRBJ2-5; D call uncertain. CDR3 length: 14 amino acids. V was trimmed by 6 bases and J by 6 bases, leaving 18 bases between them. Germline CDR1 is SGHRS and CDR2 is YFSETQ. The CDR3, as DNA: TGCGCCAGCAAGGTACAACCGCCCTCCCAGACCCAGTACTTC. Residues: CASKVQPPSQTQYF.

The chain recombines TRBV9 with TRBJ1-3; D ambiguous. Germline CDR1 and CDR2: SGDLS and YYNGEE. Deletions cut 4 bases from V and 3 bases from J, with 11 bases between. This CDR3 has 14 amino acids. CDR3 sequence reads: CASSLSPDGNTIYF. The DNA for the CDR3 is TGTGCCAGCAGCTTAAGTCCCGATGGAAACACCATATATTTT.

The chain couples TRBV4-3 to TRBJ1-2; tentative D call: TRBD1 (5 bases). V was shortened by 0 bases and J by 14 bases, with 13 bases between the two germline ends. The CDR3 consists of 12 residues. Germline CDR1 is LGHNA and CDR2 is YSLEER. The CDR3 loop is CASSQDPGPTTF. The CDR3 region has the DNA TGCGCCAGCAGCCAAGACCCAGGGCCCACAACCTTC.

Only a few counts were recorded for this clone. The CDR3 region has the DNA TGTGCCAGCAGTTACGGGCCAGCTAATTCACCCCTCCACTTT. This codes for CASSYGPANSPLHF. The chain couples TRBV6-5 to TRBJ1-6; D is uncertain. Germline CDR1 reads MNHEY; CDR2 reads SVGAGI. This CDR3 comprises 14 residues. Trimming shortened V by 2 bases and J by 6 bases, and 8 bases separated the two germline ends.

CDR3 residues: CASSLRSGEGTEAFF. The CDR3 coding sequence is TGCGCCAGCAGCTTGAGGTCGGGCGAGGGCACTGAAGCTTTCTTT. The gene calls are TRBV5-1 and TRBJ1-1; no firm D call. The V end lost 1 base, the J end lost 4 bases, and 14 bases lay between the germline ends. The CDR3 consists of 15 residues. The V gene's germline CDR1 is SGHRS and CDR2 YFSETQ.

The CDR3 sequence: CASSQDQGQGRNSPLHF. In nucleotides, the CDR3 is TGCGCCAGCAGCCAAGACCAGGGACAGGGGAGGAATTCACCCCTCCACTTT. The chain joins TRBV4-3 to TRBJ1-6; 10 bases line up with TRBD1. In germline, CDR1 is LGHNA, CDR2 YSLEER. The ends lost 0 bases at V and 7 bases at J; junction bases unmatched: 6. The CDR3 has 17 residues.

This clone came up once. V gene TRBV19 combines with J gene TRBJ1-5; D not resolved. Trimming took off 9 bases at V and 1 base at J, with 13 bases between the two ends. The germline V gene has CDR1 LNHDA and CDR2 SQIVND (reference sequence). CDR3 length equals 14 residues. The CDR3 loop reads CASRIGHSNQPQHF. CDR3 nucleotide sequence: TGTGCCAGCAGAATTGGGCACAGCAATCAGCCCCAGCATTTT.

CDR3 sequence (DNA): TGTGCCAGCAGCTGGGCGGGGGGCCTCGAAGATACGCAGTATTTT. Its protein product is CASSWAGGLEDTQYF. The chain links TRBV7-2 to TRBJ2-3; TRBD2 agrees at 8 bases. The germline V gene encodes CDR1 SGHTA and CDR2 FQGNSA. The CDR3 sequence is 15 residues long. The V segment lost 4 bases and the J segment 5 bases; nucleotides outside the gene matches: 8.

The J gene is TRBJ2-5, the V gene TRBV5-8; D is undetermined. Germline loops: CDR1 SGHTS, CDR2 YDEGEE. Deletions cut 1 base from V and 1 base from J, with 14 bases between. The CDR3 loop spans 16 amino acids. In DNA, the CDR3 is TGTGCCAGCAGCTTGATGCGAAGGCCTCGCCAAGAGACCCAGTACTTC. It codes for CASSLMRRPRQETQYF.

The V and J genes are TRBV6-6 and TRBJ1-6, with a tentative D call TRBD1 (6 bases). Germline V lookup: CDR1 MNHNY, CDR2 SVGAGI (reference sequence). CDR3 length: 16 amino acids. Trimming removed 6 bases at V and 13 bases at J, with 25 bases between. The CDR3 protein is CASSRRTASLEGPLHF. Here the CDR3 DNA reads TGTGCCAGCAGCCGCCGGACAGCGTCACTAGAGGGGCCCCTCCACTTT.

This clone is a singleton in its sample. The chain joins TRBV5-5 to TRBJ1-1, with a weak D call TRBD1 (6 bases). The CDR3 consists of 15 residues. The germline CDR1 and CDR2 sequences are SGHKS and YYEKEE (reference sequence). V was cut by 4 bases and J by 3 bases, with 16 bases left in between. The CDR3 sequence: CASSIAGGQDTEAFF. The CDR3 DNA follows: TGTGCCAGCAGCATCGCCGGGGGGCAGGACACTGAAGCTTTCTTT.

The chain employs TRBV6-5 and TRBJ1-2; a weak D match, TRBD1 (5 bases). This CDR3 spans 14 amino acids. Germline lookup yields CDR1 MNHEY and CDR2 SVGAGI. The V end was cut by 6 bases, the J end by 7 bases, with 18 bases between. Here the CDR3 reads CASSRMEGRIGYTF. The CDR3 DNA reads TGTGCCAGCAGCCGAATGGAGGGACGGATTGGCTACACCTTC.

The chain combines TRBV2 with TRBJ2-5, with 11 bases matching TRBD2. V shed 7 bases, J shed 1 base, and the junction held 5 bases outside the gene matches. The CDR3 runs 15 residues. The germline V gene encodes CDR1 SNHLY and CDR2 FYNNEI. Written as DNA, the CDR3 is TGTGCCAGCACCGAACTAGCGGGGGCCCAAGAGACCCAGTACTTC. As protein: CASTELAGAQETQYF.

This clone was picked up one time. The chain links TRBV5-1 to TRBJ1-1, with D possibly TRBD1 on 5 matching bases. Germline V CDR1 and CDR2: SGHRS, YFSETQ. V was cut by 5 bases and J by 1 base, with 12 bases left in between. This CDR3 has 14 residues. The CDR3 sequence: CASRPPRANTEAFF. The CDR3 region has the DNA TGCGCCAGCAGACCCCCCAGGGCGAACACTGAAGCTTTCTTT.

The J gene is TRBJ2-7, the V gene TRBV15; D unclear. The CDR3 runs to 13 residues. V lost 0 bases and J lost 2, with 5 bases in between. CDR1 and CDR2 from the germline V gene are LNHNV and YYDKDF (reference sequence). The CDR3 protein is CATSRDQTYEQYF. The CDR3 DNA reads TGTGCCACCAGCAGAGACCAGACCTACGAGCAGTACTTC.

The CDR3 reads CATTGGINQPQHF. The CDR3 region has the DNA TGTGCCACCACCGGGGGGATCAATCAGCCCCAGCATTTT. The chain has TRBV19 and TRBJ1-5; tentatively, D is TRBD1 (5 bases). CDR3 length: 13 residues. V was cut by 10 bases and J by 3 bases, with 13 bases left in between. The germline gives CDR1 LNHDA, CDR2 SQIVND (reference sequence).

The chain carries TRBV11-3 and TRBJ1-6, with 7 bases that match TRBD1. After removal of 1 base from V and 0 bases from J, the junction contained 12 bases not matched to a gene. This CDR3 region has 20 residues. CDR1 SGHNT and CDR2 YENEEA come from the germline V gene. CDR3 sequence: CASSLATGTDQSSYNSPLHF. CDR3 sequence (DNA): TGTGCCAGCAGCTTAGCAACCGGGACAGACCAGAGCTCCTATAATTCACCCCTCCACTTT.

The rearrangement links TRBV30 to TRBJ1-5, with TRBD1 as a possible D gene (5 bases). The CDR3 runs 14 residues. V lost 5 bases and J 2 bases, leaving 13 bases between the germline ends. From germline, CDR1 is GTSNPN and CDR2 SVGIG (reference sequence). The CDR3 sequence: CAWEGLGGNQPQHF. In nucleotides, the CDR3 is TGTGCCTGGGAGGGCTTAGGGGGCAATCAGCCCCAGCATTTT.

The sample holds a few counts of this clone. The sample carries other DNA sequences with the same CDR3. The genes are TRBV9 and TRBJ1-6; 9 positions match TRBD1. J was trimmed by 6 bases and V by 3 bases; bases with no gene match: 1. From germline, CDR1 is SGDLS and CDR2 YYNGEE. The length of the CDR3 is 14 residues. In nucleotides, the CDR3 is TGTGCCAGCAGCGCGACAGGGGGTAATTCACCCCTCCACTTT. Translating gives CASSATGGNSPLHF.

V is TRBV5-5 and J is TRBJ2-2; D gene uncertain. The V gene lost 2 bases and the J gene lost 4 bases, with 6 bases spanning the gap. The V gene's germline CDR1 is SGHKS and CDR2 YYEKEE (reference sequence). This CDR3 contains 13 residues. This CDR3 is CASSLESTGELFF. The DNA of the CDR3 is TGTGCCAGCAGCTTAGAAAGCACCGGGGAGCTGTTTTTT.

The CDR3 nucleotides are TGTGCCAGCAGTGAATTCAGGGTGTACGAGCAGTACTTC. Its protein is CASSEFRVYEQYF. The chain couples TRBV6-1 to TRBJ2-7; a possible D gene is TRBD1 (5 bases). Germline values: CDR1 MNHNS, CDR2 SASEGT. The CDR3 runs to 13 residues. Trimming took off 2 bases at V and 4 bases at J, with 9 bases between the two ends.